This paragraph covers one TCR beta chain sequence. The sample carries other DNA sequences with the same CDR3. This sample is part of a study of blood T cell repertoires in COVID-19. Deletions cut 6 bases from V and 5 bases from J, with 7 bases between. CDR3 length: 12 residues. Seattle cases were enrolled at active infection and followed longitudinally. Sequencing used immunoSEQ multiplex PCR; TCRdb keeps in-frame clones, though not all of them. Here the sample spans under 450,000 clones, roughly 88% being singletons. The TCR sequence derives from a woman aged 45-65 years with COVID-19, enrolled during active disease. V is TRBV12-3 or TRBV12-4 and J is TRBJ2-2; weak D call: TRBD1 (5 bases). The sample taken for sequencing was peripheral blood. CDR3 bases: TGTGCCAGCAGCCCAGGGACCGGGGAGCTGTTTTTT. This gives the protein CASSPGTGELFF.